What follows are 8 T cell receptor beta chains derived from one specimen sequenced in a study of blood T cell repertoires in COVID-19. Libraries were prepared by immunoSEQ multiplex PCR; TCRdb keeps only in-frame clonotypes and omits some of them. The sample records 200,000 to 300,000 clones, around 86% being singletons. Sequencing was performed on peripheral blood. The receptors stem from a woman aged 55 to 70 with COVID-19, enrolled during active disease.

The chain has TRBV5-1 and TRBJ2-1; 10 positions match TRBD2. CDR1 and CDR2 (germline): SGHRS, YFSETQ. This CDR3 has 17 amino acids. J lost 6 bases, V lost 2 bases, and 11 bases had no gene match. CDR3 sequence (DNA): TGCGCCAGCAGCTTCGTTTTAGCGGGAGGTGGGTCCAATGAGCAGTTCTTC. Translating it yields CASSFVLAGGGSNEQFF.

J is TRBJ2-2 and V is TRBV5-1, with 9 bases fitting TRBD2. The J segment lost 2 bases and the V segment lost 3 bases, leaving 2 bases of the junction unmatched. CDR1 and CDR2 (germline): SGHRS, YFSETQ. The CDR3 has 15 residues. The CDR3 loop is CASSWGTSNTGELFF. The DNA of the CDR3 is TGCGCCAGCAGCTGGGGGACTAGCAACACCGGGGAGCTGTTTTTT.

V gene TRBV3-1 (or the pseudogene TRBV3-2) combines with J gene TRBJ1-1; D possibly corresponds to TRBD1 (5 bases). Trimming shortened V by 0 bases and J by 0 bases, and 8 bases separated the two germline ends. The germline gives CDR1 LGHDT, CDR2 YNNKEL (reference sequence). The CDR3 sequence is 15 residues long. DNA for the CDR3: TGTGCCAGCAGCCAAGATCCGGGGGTGAACACTGAAGCTTTCTTT. The encoded protein is CASSQDPGVNTEAFF.

The V call is TRBV5-1, the J call TRBJ2-3; 8 nucleotides align to TRBD2. Germline V gives CDR1 SGHRS, CDR2 YFSETQ. This CDR3 contains 14 residues. With V trimmed by 4 bases and J by 1 base, 2 bases remained unmatched. For the CDR3, the DNA is TGCGCCAGCAGCATTAGCGGGGGCACAGATACGCAGTATTTT. Its translation: CASSISGGTDTQYF.

This rearrangement joins TRBV5-3 to TRBJ1-1; D gene uncertain. TRBV5-3 is an open reading frame whose function is uncertain. The CDR3 is 10 residues long. Trimming cost V 2 bases and J 12 bases, with 8 bases left between them. The CDR3 DNA reads TGTGCCAGAAGCTTATCGGGGACTTTCTTT. Translated: CARSLSGTFF.

The chain uses TRBV5-6 and TRBJ2-2, with TRBD1 matching 10 bases. The CDR3 consists of 16 residues. The trim removed 4 bases at V and 3 bases at J, leaving 6 bases unmatched. The germline V gene has CDR1 SGHDT and CDR2 YYEEEE. The CDR3 sequence is CASSLLGTGDTGELFF. The CDR3 nucleotides are TGTGCCAGCAGCCTCCTCGGGACAGGGGACACCGGGGAGCTGTTTTTT.

The chain has TRBV3-1 (or the pseudogene TRBV3-2) and TRBJ2-3; TRBD2 might be the D (6 bases). The CDR3 length is 13 residues. Trimming took off 5 bases at V and 1 base at J, with 7 bases between the two ends. Germline V gene lookup returns CDR1 LGHDT and CDR2 YNNKEL (reference sequence). The CDR3 sequence is CASSSGGTDTQYF. CDR3 DNA: TGTGCCAGCAGCTCGGGGGGCACAGATACGCAGTATTTT.

V is TRBV29-1 and J is TRBJ1-1; 8 bases are a match to TRBD1. Germline V gene lookup returns CDR1 SQVTM and CDR2 ANQGSEA. The J segment lost 1 base and the V segment lost 2 bases, leaving 3 bases of the junction unmatched. CDR3 length: 14 amino acids. The DNA for the CDR3 is TGCAGCGTTGAAACCGGGACAGGGAACACTGAAGCTTTCTTT. It codes for CSVETGTGNTEAFF.